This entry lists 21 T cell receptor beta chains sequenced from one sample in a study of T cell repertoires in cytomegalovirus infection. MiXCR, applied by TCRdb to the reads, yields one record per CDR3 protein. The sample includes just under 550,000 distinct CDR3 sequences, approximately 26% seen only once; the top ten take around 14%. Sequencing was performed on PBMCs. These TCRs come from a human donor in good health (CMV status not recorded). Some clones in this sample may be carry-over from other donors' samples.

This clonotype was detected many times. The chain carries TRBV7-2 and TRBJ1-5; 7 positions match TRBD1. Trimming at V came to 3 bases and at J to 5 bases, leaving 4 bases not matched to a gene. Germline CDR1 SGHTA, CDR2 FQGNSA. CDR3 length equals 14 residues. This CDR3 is CASSLQGGDQPQHF. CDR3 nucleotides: TGTGCCAGCAGCTTGCAGGGGGGTGATCAGCCCCAGCATTTT. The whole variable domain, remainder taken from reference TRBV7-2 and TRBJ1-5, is GAGVSQSPSNKVTEKGKDVELRCDPISGHTALYWYRQSLGQGLEFLIYFQGNSAPDKSGLPSDRFSAERTGGSVSTLTIQRTQQEDSAVYLCASSLQGGDQPQHFGDGTRLSIL.

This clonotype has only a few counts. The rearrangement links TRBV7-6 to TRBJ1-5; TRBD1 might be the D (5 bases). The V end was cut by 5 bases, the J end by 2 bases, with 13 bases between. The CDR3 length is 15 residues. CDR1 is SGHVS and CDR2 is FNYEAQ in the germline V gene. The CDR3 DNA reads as TGTGCCAGCAGCGTTGGGGGGGGGGGCAATCAGCCCCAGCATTTT. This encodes CASSVGGGGNQPQHF.

CDR3 nucleotides: TGTGCCATCAGTGAGTCACAGGTGGTTTTCCAGCCCCAGCATTTT. Its protein product is CAISESQVVFQPQHF. The chain carries TRBV10-3 and TRBJ1-5; a possible D gene is TRBD1 (5 bases). Germline V gene data show CDR1 as ENHRY and CDR2 as SYGVKD. The length of the CDR3 is 15 residues. V lost 0 bases to trimming and J lost 7 bases, with 13 bases between them.

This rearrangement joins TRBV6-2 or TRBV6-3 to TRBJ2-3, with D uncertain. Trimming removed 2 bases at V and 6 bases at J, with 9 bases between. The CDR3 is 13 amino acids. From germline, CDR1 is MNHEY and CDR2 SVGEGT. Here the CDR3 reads CASSYLLRDTQYF. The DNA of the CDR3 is TGTGCCAGCAGTTACCTGTTGCGGGATACGCAGTATTTT.

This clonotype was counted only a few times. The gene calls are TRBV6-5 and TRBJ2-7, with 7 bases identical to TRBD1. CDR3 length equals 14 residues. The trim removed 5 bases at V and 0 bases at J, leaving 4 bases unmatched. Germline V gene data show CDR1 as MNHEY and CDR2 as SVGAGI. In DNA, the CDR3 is TGTGCCAGCAGTGGGACAGTTGGCTCCTACGAGCAGTACTTC. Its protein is CASSGTVGSYEQYF.

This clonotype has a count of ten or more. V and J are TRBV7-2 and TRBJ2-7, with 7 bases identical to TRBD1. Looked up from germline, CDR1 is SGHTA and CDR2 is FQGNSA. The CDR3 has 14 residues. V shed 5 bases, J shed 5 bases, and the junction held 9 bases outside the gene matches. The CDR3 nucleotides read TGTGCCAGCAGCGTATCCGGGACAGTAGACGAGCAGTACTTC. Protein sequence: CASSVSGTVDEQYF.

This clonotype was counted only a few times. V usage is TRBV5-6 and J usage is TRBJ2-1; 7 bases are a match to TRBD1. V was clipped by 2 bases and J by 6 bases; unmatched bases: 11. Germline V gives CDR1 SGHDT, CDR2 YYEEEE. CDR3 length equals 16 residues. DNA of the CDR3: TGTGCCAGCAGCTTCAGCCAGGGGGTATGGGCCAATGAGCAGTTCTTC. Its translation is CASSFSQGVWANEQFF.

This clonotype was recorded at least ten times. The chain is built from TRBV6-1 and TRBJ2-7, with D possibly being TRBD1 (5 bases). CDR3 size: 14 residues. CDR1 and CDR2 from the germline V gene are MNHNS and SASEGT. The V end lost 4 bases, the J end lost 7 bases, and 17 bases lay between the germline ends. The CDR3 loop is CASSAIRVKGEQYV. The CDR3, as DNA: TGTGCCAGCAGTGCCATCAGGGTCAAAGGGGAGCAGTACGTC.

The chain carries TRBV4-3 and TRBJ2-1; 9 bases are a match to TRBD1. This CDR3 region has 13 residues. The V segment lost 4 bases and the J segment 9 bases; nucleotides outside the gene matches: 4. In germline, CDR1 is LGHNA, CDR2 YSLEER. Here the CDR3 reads CASSRNRGLEQFF. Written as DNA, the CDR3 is TGCGCCAGCAGCCGAAACAGGGGGCTTGAGCAGTTCTTC.

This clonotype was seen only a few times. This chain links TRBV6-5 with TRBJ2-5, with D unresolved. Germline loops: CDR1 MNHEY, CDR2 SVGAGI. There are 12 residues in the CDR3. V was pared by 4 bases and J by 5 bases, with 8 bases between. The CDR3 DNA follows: TGTGCCAGCAGTTCCGTTGGGGAGACCCAGTACTTC. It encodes CASSSVGETQYF.

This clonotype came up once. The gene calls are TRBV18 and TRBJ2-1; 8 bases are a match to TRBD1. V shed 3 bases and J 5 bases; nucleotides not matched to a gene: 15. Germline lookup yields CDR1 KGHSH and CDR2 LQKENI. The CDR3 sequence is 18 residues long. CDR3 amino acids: CASSPRGDRRHRNNEQFF. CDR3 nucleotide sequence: TGTGCCAGCTCACCCAGAGGGGACAGGAGACACCGTAACAATGAGCAGTTCTTC. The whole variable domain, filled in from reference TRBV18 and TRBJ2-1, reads NAGVMQNPRHLVRRRGQEARLRCSPMKGHSHVYWYRQLPEEGLKFMVYLQKENIIDESGMPKERFSAEFPKEGPSILRIQQVVRGDSAAYFCASSPRGDRRHRNNEQFFGPGTRLTVL.

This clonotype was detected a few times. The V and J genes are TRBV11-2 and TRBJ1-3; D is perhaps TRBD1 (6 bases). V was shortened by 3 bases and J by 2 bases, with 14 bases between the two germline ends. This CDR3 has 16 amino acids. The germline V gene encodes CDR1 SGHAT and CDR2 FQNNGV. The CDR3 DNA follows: TGTGCCAGCAGCTTGGGGACACGACCAACTGGAAACACCATATATTTT. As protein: CASSLGTRPTGNTIYF. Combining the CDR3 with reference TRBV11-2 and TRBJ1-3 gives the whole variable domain EAGVAQSPRYKIIEKRQSVAFWCNPISGHATLYWYQQILGQGPKLLIQFQNNGVVDDSQLPKDRFSAERLKGVDSTLKIQPAKLEDSAVYLCASSLGTRPTGNTIYFGEGSWLTVV.

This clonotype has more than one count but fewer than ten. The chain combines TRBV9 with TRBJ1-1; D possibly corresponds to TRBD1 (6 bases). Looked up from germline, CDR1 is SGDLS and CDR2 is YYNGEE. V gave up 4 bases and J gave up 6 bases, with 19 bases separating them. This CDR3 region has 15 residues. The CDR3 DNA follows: TGTGCCAGCAGCATTAGGGAGGGGGGAGCGGCTGAAGCTTTCTTT. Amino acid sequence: CASSIREGGAAEAFF.

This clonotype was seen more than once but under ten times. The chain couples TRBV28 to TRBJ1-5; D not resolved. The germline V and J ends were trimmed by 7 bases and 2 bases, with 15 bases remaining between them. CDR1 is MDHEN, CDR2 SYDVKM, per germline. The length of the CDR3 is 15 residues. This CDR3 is CASIKLGSGNQPQHF. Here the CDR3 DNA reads TGTGCCAGCATCAAACTTGGGAGCGGCAATCAGCCCCAGCATTTT.

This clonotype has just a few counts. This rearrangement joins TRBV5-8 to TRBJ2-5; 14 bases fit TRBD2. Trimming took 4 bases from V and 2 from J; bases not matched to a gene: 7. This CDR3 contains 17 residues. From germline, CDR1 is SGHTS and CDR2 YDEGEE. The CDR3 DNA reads TGTGCCAGCAGCCCGGGACTAGCGGGAGCCCTACAAGAGACCCAGTACTTC. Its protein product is CASSPGLAGALQETQYF.

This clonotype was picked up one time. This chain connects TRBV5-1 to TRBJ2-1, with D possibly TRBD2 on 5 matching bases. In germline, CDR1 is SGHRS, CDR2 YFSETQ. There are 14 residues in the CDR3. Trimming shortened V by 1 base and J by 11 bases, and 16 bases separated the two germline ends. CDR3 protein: CASSLRITGSKQFF. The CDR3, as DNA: TGCGCCAGCAGCTTGCGAATCACGGGGTCCAAGCAGTTCTTC.

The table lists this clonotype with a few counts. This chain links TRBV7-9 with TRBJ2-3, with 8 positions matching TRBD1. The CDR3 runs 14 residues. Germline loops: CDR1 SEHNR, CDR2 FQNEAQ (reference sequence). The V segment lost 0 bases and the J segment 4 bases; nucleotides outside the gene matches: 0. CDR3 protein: CASSLATGADTQYF. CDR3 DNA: TGTGCCAGCAGCTTAGCGACAGGGGCAGATACGCAGTATTTT.

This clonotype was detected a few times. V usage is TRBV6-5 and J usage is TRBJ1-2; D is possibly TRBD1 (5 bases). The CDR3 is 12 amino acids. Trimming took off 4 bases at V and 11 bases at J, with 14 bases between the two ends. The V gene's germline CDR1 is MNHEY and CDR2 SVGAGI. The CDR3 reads CASSSQGRWYTF. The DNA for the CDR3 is TGTGCCAGCAGTTCCCAGGGCCGGTGGTACACCTTC.

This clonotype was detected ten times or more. The CDR3 loop is CASSQTGFSNQPQHF. The CDR3, as DNA: TGTGCCAGCAGCCAGACAGGGTTTAGCAATCAGCCCCAGCATTTT. The V and J genes are TRBV7-2 and TRBJ1-5; 7 bases map to TRBD1. CDR1 and CDR2 from the germline V gene are SGHTA and FQGNSA. Trimming at V came to 5 bases and at J to 0 bases, leaving 4 bases not matched to a gene. The CDR3 is made up of 15 amino acids.

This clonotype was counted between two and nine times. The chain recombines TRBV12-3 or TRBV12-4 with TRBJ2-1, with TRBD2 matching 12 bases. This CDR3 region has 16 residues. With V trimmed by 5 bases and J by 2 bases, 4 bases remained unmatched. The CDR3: CASSTRTSGTYNEQFF. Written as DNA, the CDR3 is TGTGCCAGCAGTACCCGGACTAGCGGGACCTACAATGAGCAGTTCTTC.

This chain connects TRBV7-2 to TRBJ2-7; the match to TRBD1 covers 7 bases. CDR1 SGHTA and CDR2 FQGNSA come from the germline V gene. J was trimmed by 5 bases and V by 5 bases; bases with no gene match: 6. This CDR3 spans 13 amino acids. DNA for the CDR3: TGTGCCAGCAGCCGGGACAGCGTCGACGAGCAGTACGTC. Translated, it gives CASSRDSVDEQYV.